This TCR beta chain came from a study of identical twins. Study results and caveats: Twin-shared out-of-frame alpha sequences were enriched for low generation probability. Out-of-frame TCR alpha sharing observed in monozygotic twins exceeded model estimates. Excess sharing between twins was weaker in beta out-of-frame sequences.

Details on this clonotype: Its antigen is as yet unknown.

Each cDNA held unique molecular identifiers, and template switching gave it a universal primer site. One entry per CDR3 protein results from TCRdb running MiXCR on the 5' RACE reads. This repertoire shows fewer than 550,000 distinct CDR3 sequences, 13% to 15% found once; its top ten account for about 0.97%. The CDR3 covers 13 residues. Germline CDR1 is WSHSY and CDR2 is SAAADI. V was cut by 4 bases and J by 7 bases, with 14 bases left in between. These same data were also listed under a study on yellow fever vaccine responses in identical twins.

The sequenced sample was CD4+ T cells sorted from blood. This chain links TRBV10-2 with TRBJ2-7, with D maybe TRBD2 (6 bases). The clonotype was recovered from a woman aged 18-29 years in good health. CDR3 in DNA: TGCGCCAGCAGTGGGATTCGTGGGGGGGAGCAGTACTTC. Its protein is CASSGIRGGEQYF.